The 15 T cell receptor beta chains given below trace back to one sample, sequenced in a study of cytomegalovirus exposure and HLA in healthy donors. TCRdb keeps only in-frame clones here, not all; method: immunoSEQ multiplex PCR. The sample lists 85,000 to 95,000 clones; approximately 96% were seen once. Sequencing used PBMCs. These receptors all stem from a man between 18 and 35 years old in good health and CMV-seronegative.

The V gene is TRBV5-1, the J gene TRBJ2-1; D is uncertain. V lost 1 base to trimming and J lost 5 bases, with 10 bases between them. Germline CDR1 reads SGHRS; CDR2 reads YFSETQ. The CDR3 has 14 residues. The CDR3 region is CASSLSPPDNEQFF. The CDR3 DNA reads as TGCGCCAGCAGCTTGTCTCCCCCCGACAATGAGCAGTTCTTC.

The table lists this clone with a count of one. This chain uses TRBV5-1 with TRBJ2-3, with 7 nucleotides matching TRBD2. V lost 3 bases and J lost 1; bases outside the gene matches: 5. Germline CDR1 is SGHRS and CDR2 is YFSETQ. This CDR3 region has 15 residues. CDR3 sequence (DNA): TGCGCCAGCAGCTCCGGCGGGGGTGGCACAGATACGCAGTATTTT. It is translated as CASSSGGGGTDTQYF.

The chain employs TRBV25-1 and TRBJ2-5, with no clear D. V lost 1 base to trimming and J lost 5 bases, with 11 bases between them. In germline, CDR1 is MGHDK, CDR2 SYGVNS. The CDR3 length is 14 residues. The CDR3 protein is CASSESPSAETQYF. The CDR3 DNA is TGTGCCAGCAGTGAATCGCCTAGTGCGGAGACCCAGTACTTC.

CDR3 loop: CASRLTGGTYEQYV. The CDR3 nucleotides are TGTGCCAGCAGATTAACAGGGGGTACCTACGAGCAGTACGTC. The rearrangement uses TRBV6-1 and TRBJ2-7; 8 nucleotides align to TRBD1. Germline trimming cut 6 bases from V and 2 bases from J; bases unmatched to any gene: 6. The germline gives CDR1 MNHNS, CDR2 SASEGT. This CDR3 has 14 residues.

CDR3 coding DNA: TGTGCCAGCAGCCAACAAAGATCTAGCGGGAGAACTGGACAAGAGACCCAGTACTTC. Its protein product is CASSQQRSSGRTGQETQYF. V usage is TRBV14 and J usage is TRBJ2-5; TRBD2 agrees at 10 bases. V lost 2 bases, J lost 2 bases, and 14 bases stayed unmatched. The CDR3 has 19 residues. Looked up from germline, CDR1 is SGHDN and CDR2 is FVKESK. The full variable domain, completed using reference TRBV14 and TRBJ2-5, is EAGVTQFPSHSVIEKGQTVTLRCDPISGHDNLYWYRRVMGKEIKFLLHFVKESKQDESGMPNNRFLAERTGGTYSTLKVQPAELEDSGVYFCASSQQRSSGRTGQETQYFGPGTRLLVL.

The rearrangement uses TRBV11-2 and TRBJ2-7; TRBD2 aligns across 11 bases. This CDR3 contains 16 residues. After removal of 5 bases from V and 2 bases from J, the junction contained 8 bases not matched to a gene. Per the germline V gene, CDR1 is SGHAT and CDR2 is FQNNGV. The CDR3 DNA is TGTGCCAGCAGCCCACCGGGACTAGCGGATACCTACGAGCAGTACTTC. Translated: CASSPPGLADTYEQYF.

The DNA for the CDR3 is TGCGCCAGCAGCGTGACAGGGATCGATCAGCCCCAGCATTTT. Encoded protein: CASSVTGIDQPQHF. The rearrangement joins TRBV5-1 to TRBJ1-5; TRBD1 matches at 7 bases. With V trimmed by 4 bases and J by 5 bases, 6 bases remained unmatched. The CDR3 is 14 amino acids. From germline, CDR1 is SGHRS and CDR2 YFSETQ.

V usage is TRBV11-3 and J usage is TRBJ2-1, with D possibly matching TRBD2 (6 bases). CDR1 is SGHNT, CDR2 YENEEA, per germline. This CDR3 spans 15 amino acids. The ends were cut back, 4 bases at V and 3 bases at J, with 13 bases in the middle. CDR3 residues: CASSSRDSSYNEQFF. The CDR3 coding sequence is TGTGCCAGCAGCTCCCGGGACTCAAGCTACAATGAGCAGTTCTTC.

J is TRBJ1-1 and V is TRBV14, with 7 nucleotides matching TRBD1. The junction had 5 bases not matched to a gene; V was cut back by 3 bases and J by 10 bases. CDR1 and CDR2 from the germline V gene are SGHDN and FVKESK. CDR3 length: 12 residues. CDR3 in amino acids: CASSQDRPPAFF. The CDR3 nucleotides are TGTGCCAGCAGCCAGGACAGGCCACCAGCTTTCTTT. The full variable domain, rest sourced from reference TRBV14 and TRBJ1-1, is EAGVTQFPSHSVIEKGQTVTLRCDPISGHDNLYWYRRVMGKEIKFLLHFVKESKQDESGMPNNRFLAERTGGTYSTLKVQPAELEDSGVYFCASSQDRPPAFFGQGTRLTVV.

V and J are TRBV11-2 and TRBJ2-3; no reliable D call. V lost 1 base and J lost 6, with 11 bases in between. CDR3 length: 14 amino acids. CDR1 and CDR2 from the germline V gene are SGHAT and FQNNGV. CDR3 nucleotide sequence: TGTGCCAGCAGCTTAGCCCCCTCCTACGATACGCAGTATTTT. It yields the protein CASSLAPSYDTQYF.

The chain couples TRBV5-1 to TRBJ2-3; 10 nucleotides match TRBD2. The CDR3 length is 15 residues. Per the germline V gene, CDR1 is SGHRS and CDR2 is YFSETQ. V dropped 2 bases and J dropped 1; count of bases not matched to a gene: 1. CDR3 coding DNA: TGCGCCAGCAGCTTCGGGACTAGCGGCACAGATACGCAGTATTTT. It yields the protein CASSFGTSGTDTQYF.

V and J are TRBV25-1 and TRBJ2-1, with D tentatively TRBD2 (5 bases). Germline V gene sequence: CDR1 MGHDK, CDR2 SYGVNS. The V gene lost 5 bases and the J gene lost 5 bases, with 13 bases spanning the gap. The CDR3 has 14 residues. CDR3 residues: CASSQEVYNNEQFF. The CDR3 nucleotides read TGTGCCAGCAGTCAGGAGGTTTACAACAATGAGCAGTTCTTC. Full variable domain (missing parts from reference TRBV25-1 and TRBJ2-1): EADIYQTPRYLVIGTGKKITLECSQTMGHDKMYWYQQDPGMELHLIHYSYGVNSTEKGDLSSESTVSRIRTEHFPLTLESARPSHTSQYLCASSQEVYNNEQFFGPGTRLTVL.

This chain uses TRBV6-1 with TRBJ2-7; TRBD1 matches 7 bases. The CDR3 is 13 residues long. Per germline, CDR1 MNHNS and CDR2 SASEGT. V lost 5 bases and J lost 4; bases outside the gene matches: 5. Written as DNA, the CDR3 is TGTGCCAGCAGTCTATGGGACAGTTACGAGCAGTACGTC. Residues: CASSLWDSYEQYV.

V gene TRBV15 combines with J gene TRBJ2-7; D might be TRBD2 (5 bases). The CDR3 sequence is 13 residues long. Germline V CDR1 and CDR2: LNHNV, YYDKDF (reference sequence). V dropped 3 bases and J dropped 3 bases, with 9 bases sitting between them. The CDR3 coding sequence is TGTGCCACCAGCAGGGGGAGAGGCTACGAGCAGTACGTC. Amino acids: CATSRGRGYEQYV.

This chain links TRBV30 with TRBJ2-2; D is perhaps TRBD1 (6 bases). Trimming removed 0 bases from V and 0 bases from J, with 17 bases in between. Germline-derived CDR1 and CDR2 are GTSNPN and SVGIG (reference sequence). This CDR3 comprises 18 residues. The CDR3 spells CAWSVHLRGNANTGELFF. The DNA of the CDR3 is TGTGCCTGGAGTGTACATTTAAGGGGGAACGCGAACACCGGGGAGCTGTTTTTT.